This TCR beta chain was sequenced during a study of OX40 agonist ivuxolimab in advanced cancers. Study summary: Three partial responders included one hepatocellular carcinoma patient and two cutaneous melanoma patients. The study's findings and limits: At doses 0.1 to 3.0 mg/kg, CD4+ and CD8+ clones expanded. Low normalized T-cell clonal expansion also characterized some of the nonresponders.

Patients with a history of autoimmune disease or on systemic immunosuppression were excluded. This clone was seen only once. Its antigen is unknown. This CDR3 comprises 15 residues. Germline CDR1 reads SGHTA; CDR2 reads FQGNSA. V was pared by 4 bases and J by 1 base, with 3 bases of the junction left unmatched. The data were produced by immunoSEQ multiplex PCR, yet TCRdb's version contains in-frame clones alone and is incomplete. The sample includes 55,000 to 70,000 clones, roughly 87% of them seen just once. The clonotype comes from an adult with an advanced solid tumor such as melanoma, head and neck, liver or kidney cancer. The genes are TRBV7-2 and TRBJ1-5; 8 bases fit TRBD1. The sample in question was CD4+ or CD8+ T cells sorted from blood, obtained in a trial of the OX40 agonist ivuxolimab. The CDR3 protein is CASSSGQGSNQPQHF. For the CDR3, the DNA is TGTGCCAGCAGCTCCGGACAGGGCAGCAATCAGCCCCAGCATTTT.